These 8 T cell receptor beta chains originate from one sample sequenced in a study of beta chain features in type 1 diabetes. All of the isolated RNA was reverse transcribed, so expressed TCRB transcripts were sequenced. Clones were read by immunoSEQ multiplex PCR, and TCRdb kept only the in-frame ones, dropping some. The table shows a few hundred thousand clones, with roughly 30% occurring only once. The sample was central memory CD4+ T cells from blood. These receptor sequences come from a man aged 25-40 years in good health.

The table lists this clone with a count of one. The chain joins TRBV6-5 to TRBJ2-1; D is undetermined. Trimming pared 8 bases from V and 7 bases from J, leaving 15 bases between. Germline values: CDR1 MNHEY, CDR2 SVGAGI. The CDR3 is made up of 13 amino acids. CDR3 coding DNA: TGTGCCAGCTCCAACCCGCCCGGGAATGAGCAGTTCTTC. Amino acids: CASSNPPGNEQFF.

This clone was recorded a few times. The V and J genes are TRBV5-1 and TRBJ2-5; D ambiguous. The CDR3 runs 13 residues. V lost 0 bases and J lost 3, with 6 bases in between. Germline lookup yields CDR1 SGHRS and CDR2 YFSETQ. CDR3 coding DNA: TGCGCCAGCAGCTTGGAGGTTGAAGAGACCCAGTACTTC. Its translation is CASSLEVEETQYF.

This clone was counted only a few times. The chain is built from TRBV7-2 and TRBJ2-5; 10 bases are a match to TRBD1. Germline CDR1 reads SGHTA; CDR2 reads FQGNSA. V gave up 5 bases and J gave up 5 bases; unmatched junction bases: 8. There are 15 residues in the CDR3. CDR3: CASSTSTGGRETQYF. CDR3 DNA: TGTGCCAGCAGCACATCGACAGGGGGCAGGGAGACCCAGTACTTC.

In regard to this clone: This may be a read error: a much more frequent sequence differs by one nucleotide. The same CDR3 arises from other DNA sequences in this sample as well. The genes are TRBV29-1 and TRBJ2-2; D is perhaps TRBD1 or TRBD2 (5 bases each). CDR1 SQVTM and CDR2 ANQGSEA come from the germline V gene. The CDR3 loop spans 11 amino acids. The V end was cut by 6 bases, the J end by 3 bases, with 5 bases between. CDR3 sequence: CSVGDTGELFF. CDR3 nucleotides: TGCAGCGTGGGGGACACCGGGGAGCTGTTTTTT.

This clone was seen more than once but under ten times. The gene calls are TRBV6-1 and TRBJ1-5, with D unresolved. The CDR3 totals 12 residues. V lost 5 bases and J lost 4, with 6 bases in between. CDR1 is MNHNS, CDR2 SASEGT, per germline. CDR3: CASSRPNQPQHF. The CDR3 DNA sequence: TGTGCCAGCAGTCGTCCTAATCAGCCCCAGCATTTT.

This chain connects TRBV7-9 to TRBJ2-7; no definite D call. CDR1 and CDR2 (germline): SEHNR, FQNEAQ (reference sequence). The CDR3 consists of 13 residues. Trimming took off 5 bases at V and 3 bases at J, with 11 bases between the two ends. The CDR3 spells CASSGEWSYEQYF. The CDR3 bases are TGTGCCAGCAGCGGGGAATGGAGCTACGAGCAGTACTTC. The full variable domain, completed using reference TRBV7-9 and TRBJ2-7, is DTGVSQNPRHKITKRGQNVTFRCDPISEHNRLYWYRQTLGQGPEFLTYFQNEAQLEKSRLLSDRFSAERPKGSFSTLEIQRTEQGDSAMYLCASSGEWSYEQYFGPGTRLTVT.

J is TRBJ2-5 and V is TRBV5-1; no clear D gene. The CDR3 is 14 residues long. The V end was cut by 4 bases, the J end by 1 base, with 11 bases between. The germline gives CDR1 SGHRS, CDR2 YFSETQ. The CDR3 is CASSITIPQETQYF. The DNA of the CDR3 is TGCGCCAGCAGCATCACAATCCCCCAAGAGACCCAGTACTTC.

This clone occurred a few times. The chain has TRBV4-3 and TRBJ2-2; D assignment may be TRBD1 or TRBD2 (5 bases each). Trimming took off 1 base at V and 6 bases at J, with 9 bases between the two ends. Germline V gene lookup returns CDR1 LGHNA and CDR2 YSLEER. The CDR3 runs to 14 residues. CDR3 region: CASSQAWGSGELFF. CDR3 sequence (DNA): TGCGCCAGCAGCCAAGCTTGGGGGTCCGGGGAGCTGTTTTTT.